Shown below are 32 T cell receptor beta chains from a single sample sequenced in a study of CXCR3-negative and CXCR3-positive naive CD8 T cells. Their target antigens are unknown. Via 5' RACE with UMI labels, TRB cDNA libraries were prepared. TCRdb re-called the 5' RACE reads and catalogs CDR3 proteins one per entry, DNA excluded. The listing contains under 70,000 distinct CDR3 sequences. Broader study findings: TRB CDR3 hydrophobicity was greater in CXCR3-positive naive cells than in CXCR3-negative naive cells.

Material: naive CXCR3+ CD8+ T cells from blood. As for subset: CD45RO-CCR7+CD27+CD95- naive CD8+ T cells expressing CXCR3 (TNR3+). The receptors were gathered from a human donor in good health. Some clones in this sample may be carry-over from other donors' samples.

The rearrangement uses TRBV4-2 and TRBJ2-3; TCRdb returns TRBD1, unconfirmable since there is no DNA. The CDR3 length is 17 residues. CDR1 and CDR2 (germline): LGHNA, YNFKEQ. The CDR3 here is CASSPRKGEGVRDTQYF.

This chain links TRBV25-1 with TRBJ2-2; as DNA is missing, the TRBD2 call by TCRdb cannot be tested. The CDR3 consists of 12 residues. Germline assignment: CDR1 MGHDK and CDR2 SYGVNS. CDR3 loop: CASRRPAGELFF. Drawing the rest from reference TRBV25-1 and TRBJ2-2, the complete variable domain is EADIYQTPRYLVIGTGKKITLECSQTMGHDKMYWYQQDPGMELHLIHYSYGVNSTEKGDLSSESTVSRIRTEHFPLTLESARPSHTSQYLCASRRPAGELFFGEGSRLTVL.

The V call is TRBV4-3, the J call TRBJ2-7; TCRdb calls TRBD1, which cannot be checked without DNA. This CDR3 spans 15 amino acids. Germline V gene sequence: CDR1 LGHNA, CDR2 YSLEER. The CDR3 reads CASSQAGTGWSEQYF.

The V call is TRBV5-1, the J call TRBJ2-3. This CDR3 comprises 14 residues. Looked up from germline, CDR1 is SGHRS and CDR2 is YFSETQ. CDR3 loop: CASTVEDSTDTQYF.

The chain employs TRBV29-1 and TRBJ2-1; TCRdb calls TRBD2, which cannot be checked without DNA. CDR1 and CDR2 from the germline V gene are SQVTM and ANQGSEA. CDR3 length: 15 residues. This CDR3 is CSVEPSGSSYNEQFF.

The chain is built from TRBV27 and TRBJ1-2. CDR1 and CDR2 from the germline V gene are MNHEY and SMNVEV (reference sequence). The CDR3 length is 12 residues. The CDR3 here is CASSNDGYGYTF.

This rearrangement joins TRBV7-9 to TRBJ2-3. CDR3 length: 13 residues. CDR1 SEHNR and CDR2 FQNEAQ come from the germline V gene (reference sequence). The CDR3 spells CASSGIPTDTQYF.

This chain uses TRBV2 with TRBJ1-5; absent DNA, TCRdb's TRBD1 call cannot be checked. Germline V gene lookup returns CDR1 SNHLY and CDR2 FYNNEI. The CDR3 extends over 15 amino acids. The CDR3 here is CASSVYRFSNQPQHF.

The CDR3 loop is CASSLVFGQGNTEAFF. This chain uses TRBV7-2 with TRBJ1-1; TCRdb returns TRBD1, unconfirmable since there is no DNA. CDR1 and CDR2 from the germline V gene are SGHTA and FQGNSA. The CDR3 contains 16 residues.

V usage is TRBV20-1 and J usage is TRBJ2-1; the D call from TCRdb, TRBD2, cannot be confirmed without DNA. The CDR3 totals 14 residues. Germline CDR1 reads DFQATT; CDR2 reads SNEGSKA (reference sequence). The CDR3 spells CSARRLAEDNEQFF.

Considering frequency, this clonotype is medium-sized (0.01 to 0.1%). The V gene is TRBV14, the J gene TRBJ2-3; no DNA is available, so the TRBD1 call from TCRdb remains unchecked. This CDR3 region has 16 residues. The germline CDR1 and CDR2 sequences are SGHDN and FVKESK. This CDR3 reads CASSHVTGVDADTQYF.

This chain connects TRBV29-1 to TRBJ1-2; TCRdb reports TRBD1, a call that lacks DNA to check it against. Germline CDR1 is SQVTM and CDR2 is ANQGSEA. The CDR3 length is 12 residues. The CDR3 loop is CSVGTGAYGYTF.

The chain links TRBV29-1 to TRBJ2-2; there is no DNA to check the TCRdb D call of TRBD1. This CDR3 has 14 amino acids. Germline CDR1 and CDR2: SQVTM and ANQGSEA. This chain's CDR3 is CSVEWGGNTGELFF.

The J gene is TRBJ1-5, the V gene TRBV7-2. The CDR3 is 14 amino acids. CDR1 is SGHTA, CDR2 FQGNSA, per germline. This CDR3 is CASSWEFLNQPQHF.

Here the CDR3 reads CASISGANVLTF. The V and J genes are TRBV6-2 or TRBV6-3 and TRBJ2-6. The V gene's germline CDR1 is MNHEY and CDR2 SVGEGT. This CDR3 has 12 residues.

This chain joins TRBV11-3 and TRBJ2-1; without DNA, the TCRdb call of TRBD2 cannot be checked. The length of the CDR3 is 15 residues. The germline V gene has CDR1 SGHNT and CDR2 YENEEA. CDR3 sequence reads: CASSLDSGQYNEQFF.

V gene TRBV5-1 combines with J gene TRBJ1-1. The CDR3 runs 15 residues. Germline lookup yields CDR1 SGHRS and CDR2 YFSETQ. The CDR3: CASSLGVSMNTEAFF. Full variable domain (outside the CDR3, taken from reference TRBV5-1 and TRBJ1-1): KAGVTQTPRYLIKTRGQQVTLSCSPISGHRSVSWYQQTPGQGLQFLFEYFSETQRNKGNFPGRFSGRQFSNSRSEMNVSTLELGDSALYLCASSLGVSMNTEAFFGQGTRLTVV.

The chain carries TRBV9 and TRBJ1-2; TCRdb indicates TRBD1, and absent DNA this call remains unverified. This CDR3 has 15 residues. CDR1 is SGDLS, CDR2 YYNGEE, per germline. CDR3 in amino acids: CASSVQGAPVNGYTF.

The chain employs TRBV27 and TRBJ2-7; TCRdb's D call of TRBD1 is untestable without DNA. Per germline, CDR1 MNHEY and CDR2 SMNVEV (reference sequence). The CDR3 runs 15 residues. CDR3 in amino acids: CASSPRTGNSYEQYF.

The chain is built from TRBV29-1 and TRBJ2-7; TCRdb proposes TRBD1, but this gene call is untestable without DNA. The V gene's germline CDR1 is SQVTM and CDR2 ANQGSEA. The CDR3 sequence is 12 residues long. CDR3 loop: CSARDNSYEQYF.

CDR3 sequence reads: CSARPRLLAGFDEQFF. J is TRBJ2-1 and V is TRBV20-1; TCRdb indicates TRBD2, and absent DNA this call remains unverified. There are 16 residues in the CDR3. Germline V gives CDR1 DFQATT, CDR2 SNEGSKA (reference sequence).

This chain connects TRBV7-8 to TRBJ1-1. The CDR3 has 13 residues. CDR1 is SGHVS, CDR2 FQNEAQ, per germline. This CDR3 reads CASSLVTNTEAFF.

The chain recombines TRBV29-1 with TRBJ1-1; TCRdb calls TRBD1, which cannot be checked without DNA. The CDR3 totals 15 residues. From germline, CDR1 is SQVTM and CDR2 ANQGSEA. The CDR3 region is CSAEKSDSMNTEAFF.

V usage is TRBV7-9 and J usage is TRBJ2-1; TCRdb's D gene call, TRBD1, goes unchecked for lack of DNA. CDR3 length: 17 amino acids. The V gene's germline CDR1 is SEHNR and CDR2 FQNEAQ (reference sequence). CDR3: CASTDWGRTLGFDEQFF.

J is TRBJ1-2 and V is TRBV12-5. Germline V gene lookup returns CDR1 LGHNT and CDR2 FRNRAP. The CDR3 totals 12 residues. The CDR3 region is CASGLTGYGYTF.

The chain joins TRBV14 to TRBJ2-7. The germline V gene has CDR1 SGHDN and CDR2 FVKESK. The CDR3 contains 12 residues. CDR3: CASSQVLYEQYF.

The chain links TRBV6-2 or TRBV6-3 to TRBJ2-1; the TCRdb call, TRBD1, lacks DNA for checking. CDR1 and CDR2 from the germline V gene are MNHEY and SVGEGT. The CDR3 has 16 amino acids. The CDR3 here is CASSSRLALGYNEQFF.

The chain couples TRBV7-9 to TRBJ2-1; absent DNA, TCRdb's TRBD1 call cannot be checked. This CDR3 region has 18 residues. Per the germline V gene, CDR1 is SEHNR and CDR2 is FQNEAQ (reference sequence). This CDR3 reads CASSFHLGQGAIYNEQFF.

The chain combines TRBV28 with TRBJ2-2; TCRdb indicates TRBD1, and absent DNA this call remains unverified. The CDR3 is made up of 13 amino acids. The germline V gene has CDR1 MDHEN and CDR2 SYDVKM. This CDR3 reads CASRLRGTGELFF. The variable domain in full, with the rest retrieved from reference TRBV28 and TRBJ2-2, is DVKVTQSSRYLVKRTGEKVFLECVQDMDHENMFWYRQDPGLGLRLIYFSYDVKMKEKGDIPEGYSVSREKKERFSLILESASTNQTSMYLCASRLRGTGELFFGEGSRLTVL.

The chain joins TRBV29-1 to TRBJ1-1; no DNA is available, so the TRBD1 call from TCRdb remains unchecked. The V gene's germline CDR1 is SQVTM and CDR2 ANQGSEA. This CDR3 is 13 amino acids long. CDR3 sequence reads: CSVDYNNRGEAFF.

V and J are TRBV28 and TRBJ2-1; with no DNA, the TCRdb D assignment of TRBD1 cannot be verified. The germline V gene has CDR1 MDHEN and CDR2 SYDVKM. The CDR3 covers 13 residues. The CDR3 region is CASLGTGHNEQFF.

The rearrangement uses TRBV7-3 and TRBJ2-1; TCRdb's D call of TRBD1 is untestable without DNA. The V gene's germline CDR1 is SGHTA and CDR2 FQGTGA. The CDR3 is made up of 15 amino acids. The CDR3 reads CASSLMGQRGDEQFF.